This passage covers 14 T cell receptor beta chains from one sample sequenced in a study of control samples from healthy donors and cancer patients. Clones were sequenced by immunoSEQ multiplex PCR, and TCRdb holds only the in-frame ones, with some missing. Of 50,000 or so clones listed, roughly 90% are singletons. Source material: blood. These receptors originate from a man aged 50 or older in good health.

The chain combines TRBV6-6 with TRBJ2-7, with TRBD2 matching over 12 bases. The CDR3 has 14 residues. Germline values: CDR1 MNHNY, CDR2 SVGAGI (reference sequence). Trimming removed 5 bases from V and 1 base from J; junction bases left unmatched: 0. The CDR3 loop reads CASSGLAGSYEQYF. CDR3 DNA: TGTGCCAGCAGTGGACTAGCGGGGTCCTACGAGCAGTACTTC.

The chain links TRBV24-1 to TRBJ2-2, with TRBD2 identical over 8 bases. V shed 5 bases and J 5 bases; nucleotides not matched to a gene: 3. CDR3 length equals 14 residues. Germline CDR1 is KGHDR and CDR2 is SFDVKD. This CDR3 is CATSGPGGTGELFF. The CDR3 bases are TGTGCCACCAGTGGCCCGGGAGGGACCGGGGAGCTGTTTTTT.

The V and J genes are TRBV5-5 and TRBJ1-2, with D maybe TRBD1 (6 bases). The V gene's germline CDR1 is SGHKS and CDR2 YYEKEE (reference sequence). The ends were cut back, 3 bases at V and 8 bases at J, with 11 bases in the middle. The CDR3 totals 12 residues. CDR3 in DNA: TGTGCCAGCAGCTCCCAGGGGTGGGGCTACACCTTC. It yields the protein CASSSQGWGYTF.

The V call is TRBV29-1, the J call TRBJ2-7; 9 nucleotides line up with TRBD2. The V gene end was trimmed by 0 bases and the J gene end by 3 bases; junction bases not matched to a gene: 15. This CDR3 spans 18 amino acids. Germline lookup yields CDR1 SQVTM and CDR2 ANQGSEA. CDR3: CSVEDPLLASSGIYEQYF. The CDR3 DNA sequence: TGCAGCGTTGAAGATCCCCTCTTGGCGTCTAGCGGGATCTACGAGCAGTACTTC.

This clone was recorded once. This rearrangement joins TRBV7-9 to TRBJ1-2, with no clear D. Germline loops: CDR1 SEHNR, CDR2 FQNEAQ (reference sequence). V gave up 5 bases and J gave up 8 bases, with 12 bases separating them. CDR3 length equals 12 residues. CDR3 nucleotides: TGTGCCAGCAGCCGGCAAGGTCTCGGCTACACCTTC. Its protein is CASSRQGLGYTF.

This chain connects TRBV7-9 to TRBJ2-1, with a tentative D call TRBD2 (5 bases). The germline gives CDR1 SEHNR, CDR2 FQNEAQ (reference sequence). V was trimmed by 4 bases and J by 9 bases, leaving 7 bases between them. The CDR3 sequence is 11 residues long. The CDR3 sequence: CASSWSGEQFF. The CDR3 region has the DNA TGTGCCAGCAGCTGGAGCGGTGAGCAGTTCTTC.

This chain links TRBV29-1 with TRBJ1-5, with D perhaps matching TRBD1 (5 bases). This CDR3 is 13 amino acids long. Trimming left V 4 bases short and J 4 bases short, with 11 bases between. CDR1 SQVTM and CDR2 ANQGSEA come from the germline V gene. The DNA of the CDR3 is TGCAGCGTTGCTGGGGGGGGAAATCAGCCCCAGCATTTT. This translates into CSVAGGGNQPQHF.

The J gene is TRBJ1-1, the V gene TRBV7-9; D is uncertain. This CDR3 has 15 amino acids. Germline-derived CDR1 and CDR2 are SEHNR and FQNEAQ (reference sequence). The V end was cut by 1 base, the J end by 2 bases, with 11 bases between. Written as DNA, the CDR3 is TGTGCCAGCAGCTTAGGTGTGGGTATCAACACTGAAGCTTTCTTT. Amino acid sequence: CASSLGVGINTEAFF. Drawing the rest from reference TRBV7-9 and TRBJ1-1, the complete variable domain is DTGVSQNPRHKITKRGQNVTFRCDPISEHNRLYWYRQTLGQGPEFLTYFQNEAQLEKSRLLSDRFSAERPKGSFSTLEIQRTEQGDSAMYLCASSLGVGINTEAFFGQGTRLTVV.

The genes are TRBV6-1 and TRBJ1-1; D may be TRBD1 (5 bases). V lost 1 base to trimming and J lost 1 base, with 13 bases between them. Germline loops: CDR1 MNHNS, CDR2 SASEGT. The CDR3 consists of 16 residues. The CDR3: CASSEEGGAGNTEAFF. The CDR3 DNA is TGTGCCAGCAGTGAAGAGGGTGGGGCAGGGAACACTGAAGCTTTCTTT.

V is TRBV27 and J is TRBJ1-5, with 7 bases that match TRBD1. CDR1 is MNHEY, CDR2 SMNVEV, per germline (reference sequence). V dropped 0 bases and J dropped 5; count of bases not matched to a gene: 7. The CDR3 consists of 16 residues. The CDR3 nucleotides are TGTGCCAGCAGTTTATCCGGGACAGTATTGTATCAGCCCCAGCATTTT. Translated: CASSLSGTVLYQPQHF.

The V gene is TRBV9, the J gene TRBJ2-1; D is undetermined. Germline values: CDR1 SGDLS, CDR2 YYNGEE. The length of the CDR3 is 16 residues. V was shortened by 0 bases and J by 2 bases, with 12 bases between the two germline ends. CDR3 DNA sequence: TGTGCCAGCAGCGTAGGGGAAGTGGCGGCCTACAATGAGCAGTTCTTC. It specifies CASSVGEVAAYNEQFF.

V and J are TRBV2 and TRBJ2-7; D perhaps matches TRBD1 (6 bases). The CDR3 loop spans 11 amino acids. V lost 11 bases and J lost 2, with 10 bases in between. Germline CDR1 reads SNHLY; CDR2 reads FYNNEI. The CDR3 loop is CALRTAYEQYF. The CDR3 DNA is TGTGCCTTACGGACAGCCTACGAGCAGTACTTC.

This chain uses TRBV7-9 with TRBJ1-1; D not certain. The CDR3 loop spans 12 amino acids. Trimming stripped 7 bases from V and 3 bases from J, with 9 bases between. The germline gives CDR1 SEHNR, CDR2 FQNEAQ (reference sequence). The CDR3 here is CASNKADTEAFF. The DNA of the CDR3 is TGTGCCAGCAACAAGGCGGACACTGAAGCTTTCTTT.

The chain links TRBV9 to TRBJ2-2; 9 bases map to TRBD2. The CDR3 is made up of 16 amino acids. Per germline, CDR1 SGDLS and CDR2 YYNGEE. Trimming at V came to 7 bases and at J to 6 bases, leaving 13 bases not matched to a gene. For the CDR3, the DNA is TGTGCCAGCTCCCCTTTGGCGGGAGGGATACCCGGGGAGCTGTTTTTT. Its protein product is CASSPLAGGIPGELFF.